This T cell receptor (beta chain) was profiled in a study of T cell repertoires in cytomegalovirus infection. General study results and limits: HLA-C-restricted CMV-specific TCR beta clonotypes prevailed in the ex vivo response.

This clonotype appeared a single time. Its antigen remains unidentified. The CDR3 runs to 14 residues. V was clipped by 8 bases and J by 8 bases; unmatched bases: 8. The germline gives CDR1 MNHEY, CDR2 SMNVEV (reference sequence). One entry per CDR3 protein results from TCRdb running MiXCR on the reads. This table has 450,000 to 600,000 distinct CDR3 sequences, roughly 46% appearing once. The source material was cultured PBMCs, sampled from culture after CMV antigen stimulation. This chain links TRBV27 with TRBJ1-6; TRBD1 agrees at 8 bases. The sequence was obtained from a human donor in good health (CMV status not recorded). Some clones in this sample may be carry-over from other donors' samples. Written as DNA, the CDR3 is TGTGCCAGCTCCAGGGGGCCCTGGGATTCACCCCTCCACTTT. Protein sequence: CASSRGPWDSPLHF.